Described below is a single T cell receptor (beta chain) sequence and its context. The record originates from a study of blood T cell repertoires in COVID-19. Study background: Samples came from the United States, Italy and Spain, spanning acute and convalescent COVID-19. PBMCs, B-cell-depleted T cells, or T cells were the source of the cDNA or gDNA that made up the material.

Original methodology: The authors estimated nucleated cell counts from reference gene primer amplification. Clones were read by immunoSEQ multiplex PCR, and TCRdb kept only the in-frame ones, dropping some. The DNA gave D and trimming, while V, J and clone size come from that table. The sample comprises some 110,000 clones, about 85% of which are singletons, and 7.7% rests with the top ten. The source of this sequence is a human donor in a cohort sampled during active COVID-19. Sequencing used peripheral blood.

CDR3 DNA sequence: TGCGCCAGCAGCTTCAGCGGGGGGCAAGAGACCCAGTACTTC. Protein product: CASSFSGGQETQYF. This sequence joins TRBV5-1 and TRBJ2-5; 9 bases are a match to TRBD2. With 2 bases clipped from V and 2 bases from J, the junction kept 1 base outside the gene matches. There are 14 residues in the CDR3. Germline assignment: CDR1 SGHRS and CDR2 YFSETQ.